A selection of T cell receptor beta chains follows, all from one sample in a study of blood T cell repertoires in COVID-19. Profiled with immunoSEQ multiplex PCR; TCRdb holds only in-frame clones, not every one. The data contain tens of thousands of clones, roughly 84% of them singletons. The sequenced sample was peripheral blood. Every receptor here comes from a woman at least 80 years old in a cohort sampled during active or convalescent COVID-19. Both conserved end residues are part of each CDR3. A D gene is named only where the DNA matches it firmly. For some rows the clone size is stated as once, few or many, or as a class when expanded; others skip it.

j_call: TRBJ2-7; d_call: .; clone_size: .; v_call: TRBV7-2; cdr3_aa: CASSLVGAADEQYF; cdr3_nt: TGTGCCAGCAGCTTAGTGGGGGCCGCTGACGAGCAGTACTTC
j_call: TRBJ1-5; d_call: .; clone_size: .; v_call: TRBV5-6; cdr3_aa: CASSLRGFSNQPQHF; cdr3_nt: TGTGCCAGCAGCTTGCGAGGATTTAGCAATCAGCCCCAGCATTTT
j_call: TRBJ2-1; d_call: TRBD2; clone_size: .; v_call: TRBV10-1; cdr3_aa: CASSVAGGGSYNEQFF; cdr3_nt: TGCGCCAGCAGTGTAGCGGGAGGTGGCTCCTACAATGAGCAGTTCTTC
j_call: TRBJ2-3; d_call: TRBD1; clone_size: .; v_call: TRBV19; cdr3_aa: CASRDRGSTDTQYF; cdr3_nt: TGTGCCAGTAGAGACAGGGGGAGCACAGATACGCAGTATTTT
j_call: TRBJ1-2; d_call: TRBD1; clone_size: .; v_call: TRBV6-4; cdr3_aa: CASSDSSLLGQGGGYTF; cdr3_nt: TGTGCCAGCAGTGACTCGTCGTTGCTAGGACAGGGGGGAGGCTACACCTTC
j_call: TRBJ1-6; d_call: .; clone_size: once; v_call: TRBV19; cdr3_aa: CASSIVEDSPLHF; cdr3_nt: TGTGCCAGTAGTATAGTTGAGGATTCACCCCTCCACTTT
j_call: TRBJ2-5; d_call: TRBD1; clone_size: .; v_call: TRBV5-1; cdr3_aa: CASSFPGGETQYF; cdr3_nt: TGCGCCAGCAGCTTCCCAGGGGGAGAGACCCAGTACTTC
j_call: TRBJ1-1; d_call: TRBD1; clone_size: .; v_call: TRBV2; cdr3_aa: CATMTGGKGTEAFF; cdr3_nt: TGTGCCACAATGACAGGGGGTAAAGGCACTGAAGCTTTCTTT
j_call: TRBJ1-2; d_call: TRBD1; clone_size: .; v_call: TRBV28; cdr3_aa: CASSQSGQGNYGYTF; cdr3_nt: TGTGCCAGCAGTCAGTCAGGACAGGGGAACTATGGCTACACCTTC
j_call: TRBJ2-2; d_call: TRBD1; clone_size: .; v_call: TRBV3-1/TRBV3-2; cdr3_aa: CASSRTGGGAGELFF; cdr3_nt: TGTGCCAGCAGCCGGACAGGGGGAGGGGCCGGGGAGCTGTTTTTT
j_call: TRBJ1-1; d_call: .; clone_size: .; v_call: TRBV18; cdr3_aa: CASSPGWTENTEAFF; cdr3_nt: TGTGCCAGCTCACCAGGATGGACAGAGAACACTGAAGCTTTCTTT
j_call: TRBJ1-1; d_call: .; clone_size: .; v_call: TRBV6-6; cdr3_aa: CASSLQVSNTEAFF; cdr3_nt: TGTGCCAGCAGTCTACAGGTGTCTAACACTGAAGCTTTCTTT
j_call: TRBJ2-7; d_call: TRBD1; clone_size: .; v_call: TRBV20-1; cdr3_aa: CSASLGQGSYEQYF; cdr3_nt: TGCAGTGCTAGTCTCGGACAGGGTAGCTACGAGCAGTACTTC
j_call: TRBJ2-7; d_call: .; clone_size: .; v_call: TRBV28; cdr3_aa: CASSPTRSGGRWEQYF; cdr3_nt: TGTGCCAGCAGTCCAACGCGCTCCGGGGGACGGTGGGAGCAGTACTTC
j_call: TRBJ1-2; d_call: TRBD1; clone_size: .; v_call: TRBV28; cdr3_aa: CASTRTGDGYTF; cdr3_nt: TGTGCCAGCACCAGGACAGGGGATGGCTACACCTTC
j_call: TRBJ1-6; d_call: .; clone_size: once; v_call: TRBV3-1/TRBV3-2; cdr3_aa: CASTQRGAKTPLHF; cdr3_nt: TGTGCCAGCACCCAACGGGGGGCGAAAACACCCCTCCACTTT
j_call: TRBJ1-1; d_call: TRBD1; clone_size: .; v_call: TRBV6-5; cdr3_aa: CASSPYRDRNTEAFF; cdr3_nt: TGTGCCAGCAGTCCCTACCGGGACAGGAACACTGAAGCTTTCTTT
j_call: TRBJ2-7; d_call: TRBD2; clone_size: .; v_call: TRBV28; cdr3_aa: CASSLSLAGANYEQYF; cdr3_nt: TGTGCCAGCAGTTTGTCTCTAGCGGGAGCCAATTACGAGCAGTACTTC
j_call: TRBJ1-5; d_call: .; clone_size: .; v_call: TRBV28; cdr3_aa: CASSLIQISQPQHF; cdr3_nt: TGTGCCAGCAGTTTAATACAAATCTCTCAGCCCCAGCATTTT
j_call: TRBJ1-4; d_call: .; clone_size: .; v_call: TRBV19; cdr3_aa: CASSSTGSNEKLFF; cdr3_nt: TGTGCCAGTAGTAGTACAGGGAGTAATGAAAAACTGTTTTTT
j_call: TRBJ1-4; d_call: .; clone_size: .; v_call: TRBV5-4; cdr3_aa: CASSLNEGRPTNEKLFF; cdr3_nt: TGTGCCAGCAGCCTCAACGAGGGCAGACCAACTAATGAAAAACTGTTTTTT
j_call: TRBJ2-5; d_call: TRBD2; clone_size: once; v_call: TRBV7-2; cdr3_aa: CASSSGLAGGVETQYF; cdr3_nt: TGTGCCAGCAGCTCGGGACTAGCGGGAGGTGTAGAGACCCAGTACTTC
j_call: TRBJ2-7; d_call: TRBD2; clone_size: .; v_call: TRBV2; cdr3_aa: CASKTQPSRAGGVWEQYF; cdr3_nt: TGTGCCAGCAAAACCCAACCGTCGAGAGCGGGAGGGGTGTGGGAGCAGTACTTC
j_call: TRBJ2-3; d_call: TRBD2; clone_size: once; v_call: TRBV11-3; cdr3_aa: CASSLEGGTSGRVTQYF; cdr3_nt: TGTGCCAGCAGCTTAGAAGGTGGGACTAGCGGGAGGGTTACGCAGTATTTT
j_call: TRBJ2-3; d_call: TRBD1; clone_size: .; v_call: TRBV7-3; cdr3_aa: CASSQRQGPQYF; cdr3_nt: TGTGCCAGCAGCCAACGACAGGGCCCGCAGTATTTT
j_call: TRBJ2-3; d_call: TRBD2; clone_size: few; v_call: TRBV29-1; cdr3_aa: CSGSASSGSTDTQYF; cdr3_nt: TGCAGCGGGTCTGCATCAAGCGGGAGTACAGATACGCAGTATTTT
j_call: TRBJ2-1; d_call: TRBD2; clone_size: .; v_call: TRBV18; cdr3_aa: CASSRLAGGAYNEQFF; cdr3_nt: TGTGCCAGCTCACGACTAGCGGGAGGAGCTTACAATGAGCAGTTCTTC
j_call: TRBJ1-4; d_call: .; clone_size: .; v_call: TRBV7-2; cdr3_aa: CASSLGSEKLFF; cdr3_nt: TGTGCCAGCAGCTTAGGTTCAGAAAAACTGTTTTTT